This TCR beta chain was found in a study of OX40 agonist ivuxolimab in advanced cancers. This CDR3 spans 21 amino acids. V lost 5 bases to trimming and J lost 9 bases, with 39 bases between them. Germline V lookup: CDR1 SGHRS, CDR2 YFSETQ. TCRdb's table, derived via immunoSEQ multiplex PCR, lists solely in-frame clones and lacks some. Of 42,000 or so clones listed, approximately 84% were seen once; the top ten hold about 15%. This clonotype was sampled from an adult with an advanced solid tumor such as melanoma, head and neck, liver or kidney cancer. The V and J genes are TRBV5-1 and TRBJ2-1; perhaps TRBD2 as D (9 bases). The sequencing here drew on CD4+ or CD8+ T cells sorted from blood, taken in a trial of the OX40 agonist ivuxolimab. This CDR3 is CASRPIQGARSSGSLWSEQFF. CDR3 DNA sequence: TGCGCCAGCAGGCCAATCCAGGGGGCGCGTAGTAGCGGGAGCCTTTGGAGTGAGCAGTTCTTC.